These T cell receptor beta chains were read from a single sample in a study of shared clonotypes between healthy human individuals. The data were produced by immunoSEQ multiplex PCR, yet TCRdb's version contains in-frame clones alone and is incomplete. Found here are about 1,800,000 clones, over 85% of them singletons; the top ten hold 0.9% to 1.5%. Sequenced: naive CD8+ T cells sorted from blood. Receptor source: a man between 18 and 29 years old in good health. Each CDR3 is given with its conserved first and last residue. Each record gives: V gene, clone size, D gene, J gene, CDR3 DNA, CDR3 protein. D genes are given only for firm matches. Size is stated for part of the rows, as once, few or many counts, or as a class when the clone is expanded.

V gene: TRBV4-1; clone size: NA; D gene: NA; J gene: TRBJ1-1; CDR3 DNA: TGCGCCAGCAGCCAAGATGGGGCCAACACTGAAGCTTTCTTT; CDR3 protein: CASSQDGANTEAFF
V gene: TRBV13; clone size: NA; D gene: TRBD2; J gene: TRBJ2-3; CDR3 DNA: TGTGCCAGCAGCTGGGGACTAGCGAGTACAGATACGCAGTATTTT; CDR3 protein: CASSWGLASTDTQYF
V gene: TRBV27; clone size: NA; D gene: NA; J gene: TRBJ1-2; CDR3 DNA: TGTGCCAGCAGTTTGGCCGGGGGAACGGGCTACACCTTC; CDR3 protein: CASSLAGGTGYTF
V gene: TRBV2; clone size: NA; D gene: NA; J gene: TRBJ2-3; CDR3 DNA: TGTGCCAGCAGTATGAGTACGGTGACGGGTAAGGGGCCAGATACGCAGTATTTT; CDR3 protein: CASSMSTVTGKGPDTQYF
V gene: TRBV7-9; clone size: NA; D gene: TRBD2; J gene: TRBJ2-2; CDR3 DNA: TGTGCCAGCACCCCCCCACGCGGGGGCACCGGGGAGCTGTTTTTT; CDR3 protein: CASTPPRGGTGELFF
V gene: TRBV2; clone size: NA; D gene: NA; J gene: TRBJ1-3; CDR3 DNA: TGTGCCAGCATGGGGGGAGCCGGACCTGGAAACACCATATATTTT; CDR3 protein: CASMGGAGPGNTIYF
V gene: TRBV9; clone size: NA; D gene: NA; J gene: TRBJ1-1; CDR3 DNA: TGTGCCAGCAGCGTAGAGCATCTGAACACTGAAGCTTTCTTT; CDR3 protein: CASSVEHLNTEAFF
V gene: TRBV5-4; clone size: NA; D gene: TRBD2; J gene: TRBJ2-7; CDR3 DNA: TGTGCCAGCAGCTTGTCGCCGGGAGGGCCCTACGAGCAGTACTTC; CDR3 protein: CASSLSPGGPYEQYF
V gene: TRBV6-5; clone size: NA; D gene: TRBD1; J gene: TRBJ2-7; CDR3 DNA: TGTGCCAGCAGTTACGTCGGGACAGGGGGCGAGCAGTACTTC; CDR3 protein: CASSYVGTGGEQYF
V gene: TRBV27; clone size: once; D gene: TRBD2; J gene: TRBJ2-2; CDR3 DNA: TGTGCCAGCAGTTACACGCGACTAGCCTCGAACACCGGGGAGCTGTTTTTT; CDR3 protein: CASSYTRLASNTGELFF
V gene: TRBV28; clone size: NA; D gene: NA; J gene: TRBJ2-2; CDR3 DNA: TGTGCCAGCAGTTTTCGGAAGGCCGGGGAGCTGTTTTTT; CDR3 protein: CASSFRKAGELFF
V gene: TRBV30; clone size: NA; D gene: NA; J gene: TRBJ2-1; CDR3 DNA: TGTGCCTGGAGTGGCCTAGCGCGGGATGAGCAGTTCTTC; CDR3 protein: CAWSGLARDEQFF
V gene: TRBV5-1; clone size: once; D gene: TRBD2; J gene: TRBJ2-7; CDR3 DNA: TGCGCCAGCAGATACAGCGGGGGCTACGAGCAGTACTTC; CDR3 protein: CASRYSGGYEQYF
V gene: TRBV30; clone size: NA; D gene: NA; J gene: TRBJ1-4; CDR3 DNA: TGTGCCTGGAGACTCGGGGAAAAACTGTTTTTT; CDR3 protein: CAWRLGEKLFF
V gene: TRBV9; clone size: NA; D gene: TRBD1; J gene: TRBJ2-1; CDR3 DNA: TGTGCCAGCAGCGTAGACCCTAACAGGGGGGTCCACAATGAGCAGTTCTTC; CDR3 protein: CASSVDPNRGVHNEQFF
V gene: TRBV4-1; clone size: NA; D gene: NA; J gene: TRBJ2-5; CDR3 DNA: TGCGCCAGCAGCCTCCTTTCTACTTCAGGGGCCGAGACCCAGTACTTC; CDR3 protein: CASSLLSTSGAETQYF
V gene: TRBV7-9; clone size: NA; D gene: NA; J gene: TRBJ1-5; CDR3 DNA: TGTGCCAGCAGCTCCGACAGTCAGCCCCAGCATTTT; CDR3 protein: CASSSDSQPQHF